The 32 T cell receptor beta chains presented below share a single source sample, sequenced in a study of glioma-infiltrating T cells. Using RNA template, CDR3s of TCR alpha and beta were amplified with iRepertoire arm-PCR. TCRdb processed the multiplex PCR reads anew with MiXCR; each CDR3 protein has one entry. The sample lists over 100,000 distinct CDR3 sequences, less than 30% seen once, with just under 35% in the top ten. The sequenced material came from glioma tissue, nonneoplastic brain tissue, or PBMCs (not recorded which). All receptors come from a human donor with low-grade glioma or glioblastoma, undergoing nonglioma brain surgery, or in good health (not recorded which).

About this clonotype itself: The missing conserved phenylalanine or tryptophan at the end of this CDR3 makes a read error likely. The rearrangement links TRBV7-9 to TRBJ1-1; 9 bases agree with TRBD1. CDR1 and CDR2 (germline): SEHNR, FQNEAQ (reference sequence). J lost 6 bases, V lost 6 bases, and 11 bases had no gene match. The CDR3 has 15 amino acids. The DNA for the CDR3 is TGTGCCAGCAGAGTAACAGGGGGCGTAGGGGCTGAAGCTTTCCTT. It specifies CASRVTGGVGAEAFL.

This clonotype was seen repeatedly, ten times or more. V usage is TRBV28 and J usage is TRBJ2-5; unclear D gene. Germline V gene sequence: CDR1 MDHEN, CDR2 SYDVKM. Trimming removed 7 bases from V and 6 bases from J, with 21 bases in between. The CDR3 is 15 amino acids. The CDR3: CASTPTGLKTKTQYF. The CDR3 DNA reads as TGTGCCAGCACCCCGACGGGCCTCAAAACGAAGACCCAGTACTTC. Complete variable domain (other parts from reference TRBV28 and TRBJ2-5): DVKVTQSSRYLVKRTGEKVFLECVQDMDHENMFWYRQDPGLGLRLIYFSYDVKMKEKGDIPEGYSVSREKKERFSLILESASTNQTSMYLCASTPTGLKTKTQYFGPGTRLLVL.

V gene TRBV6-1 combines with J gene TRBJ1-1, with D unresolved. CDR3 length equals 13 residues. The V end was cut by 6 bases, the J end by 3 bases, with 11 bases between. Looked up from germline, CDR1 is MNHNS and CDR2 is SASEGT. The chain's CDR3 is CASSVRADTEAFF. The CDR3 DNA follows: TGTGCCAGCAGCGTGAGGGCGGACACTGAAGCTTTCTTT.

This clonotype was seen only a few times. The V and J genes are TRBV29-1 and TRBJ2-7, with D tentatively TRBD1 (6 bases). Germline V gene data show CDR1 as SQVTM and CDR2 as ANQGSEA. The V end lost 6 bases, the J end lost 0 bases, and 9 bases lay between the germline ends. The CDR3 sequence is 12 residues long. CDR3 in amino acids: CSVGTPSYEQYF. CDR3 in DNA: TGCAGCGTAGGGACACCCTCCTACGAGCAGTACTTC.

This clonotype was picked up many times. This chain connects TRBV7-9 to TRBJ2-5; tentatively, D is TRBD1 (7 bases). Trimming removed 3 bases from V and 0 bases from J, with 11 bases in between. This CDR3 is built from 15 residues. In germline, CDR1 is SEHNR, CDR2 FQNEAQ (reference sequence). CDR3 sequence (DNA): TGTGCCAGCAGCTTGGCGGGACAGAACCAAGAGACCCAGTACTTC. This translates into CASSLAGQNQETQYF.

Ten or more counts support this clonotype. The gene calls are TRBV12-3 or TRBV12-4 and TRBJ2-1; D may be TRBD2 (5 bases). The CDR3 has 18 amino acids. V lost 5 bases and J 6 bases, leaving 26 bases between the germline ends. The CDR3 spells CASSTHILGQGSGNEQFF. CDR3 nucleotide sequence: TGTGCCAGCAGTACTCACATACTAGGGCAAGGGTCCGGCAATGAGCAGTTCTTC.

In regard to this clonotype: It may be a read error: a sequence one base away is much more abundant. This rearrangement joins TRBV20-1 to TRBJ2-3; the match to TRBD2 covers 7 bases. This CDR3 has 17 amino acids. The germline V gene has CDR1 DFQATT and CDR2 SNEGSKA (reference sequence). CDR3: CSARGRRLASSTETQYF. The CDR3 DNA reads TGCAGTGCTAGGGGTCGGAGACTAGCTTCTAGCACAGAAACGCAGTATTTT.

The chain joins TRBV7-9 to TRBJ2-7, with D perhaps matching TRBD2 (6 bases). The ends were cut back, 7 bases at V and 3 bases at J, with 16 bases in the middle. The CDR3 length is 14 residues. CDR1 is SEHNR, CDR2 FQNEAQ, per germline (reference sequence). CDR3 residues: CASTHGPGDYEQYF. The DNA of the CDR3 is TGTGCCAGCACCCACGGGCCGGGAGACTACGAGCAGTACTTC. Supplemented by reference TRBV7-9 and TRBJ2-7, the full variable domain reads DTGVSQNPRHKITKRGQNVTFRCDPISEHNRLYWYRQTLGQGPEFLTYFQNEAQLEKSRLLSDRFSAERPKGSFSTLEIQRTEQGDSAMYLCASTHGPGDYEQYFGPGTRLTVT.

This clonotype was recorded at least ten times. This rearrangement joins TRBV4-3 to TRBJ1-1, with no clear D. Germline-derived CDR1 and CDR2 are LGHNA and YSLEER. This CDR3 spans 14 amino acids. Trimming took 0 bases from V and 5 from J, leaving 10 bases between them. The CDR3 reads CASSQEWGSTEAFF. CDR3 sequence (DNA): TGCGCCAGCAGCCAAGAGTGGGGAAGTACTGAAGCTTTCTTT.

This clonotype was detected a few times. The chain carries TRBV30 and TRBJ1-1; D possibly corresponds to TRBD1 (5 bases). The CDR3 is 11 residues long. Germline loops: CDR1 GTSNPN, CDR2 SVGIG (reference sequence). With 2 bases removed from V and 7 bases from J, the gap between germline ends came to 8 bases. The DNA for the CDR3 is TGTGCCTGGAGTTGGCAGGGTGAAGCTTTCTTT. This codes for CAWSWQGEAFF.

In this sample, this clonotype turned up many times. The chain employs TRBV6-2 or TRBV6-3 and TRBJ2-7; 7 bases agree with TRBD1. The CDR3 extends over 15 amino acids. Germline-derived CDR1 and CDR2 are MNHEY and SVGEGT. The V and J ends lost 10 bases and 3 bases, in that order; junction bases with no gene match: 15. The CDR3 protein is CATSLRTGGIYEQYF. CDR3 sequence (DNA): TGTGCCACCAGCCTACGGACAGGAGGAATCTACGAGCAGTACTTC.

As concerns this clonotype: A much larger clone is a single base away; this may be a read error. V is TRBV6-5 and J is TRBJ2-5; 7 nucleotides agree with TRBD1. Germline CDR1 and CDR2: MNHEY and SVGAGI. This CDR3 has 13 amino acids. CDR3 region: CATEQGFQGTQYF. The CDR3 bases are TGTGCCACGGAACAGGGGTTCCAAGGGACCCAGTACTTC.

Remarks on this clonotype: This may be a read error: a much more frequent sequence differs by one nucleotide. The chain has TRBV5-1 and TRBJ2-1; D gene uncertain. Germline assignment: CDR1 SGHRS and CDR2 YFSETQ. This CDR3 is built from 13 residues. The CDR3 is CAISFPSGNEQFF. CDR3 DNA: TGCGCCATCAGCTTTCCCTCCGGCAATGAGCAGTTCTTC.

This clonotype has only a few counts. V usage is TRBV7-8 and J usage is TRBJ2-3; D might be TRBD1 (5 bases). Per the germline V gene, CDR1 is SGHVS and CDR2 is FQNEAQ. The CDR3 contains 14 residues. Trimming took off 2 bases at V and 6 bases at J, with 12 bases between the two ends. The chain's CDR3 is CASSLLNPGDTQYF. In DNA, the CDR3 is TGTGCCAGCAGCTTACTTAACCCAGGGGATACGCAGTATTTT.

The V gene is TRBV7-2, the J gene TRBJ1-2, with TRBD1 matching 8 bases. The CDR3 has 13 residues. Germline values: CDR1 SGHTA, CDR2 FQGNSA. Losses at the gene ends were 5 bases for V and 10 bases for J; bases not matched to a gene: 9. DNA for the CDR3: TGTGCCAGCAGCAGACAGGGGATCTATAACTACACCTTC. This sequence encodes CASSRQGIYNYTF. Combining the CDR3 with reference TRBV7-2 and TRBJ1-2 gives the whole variable domain GAGVSQSPSNKVTEKGKDVELRCDPISGHTALYWYRQSLGQGLEFLIYFQGNSAPDKSGLPSDRFSAERTGGSVSTLTIQRTQQEDSAVYLCASSRQGIYNYTFGSGTRLTVV.

V gene TRBV29-1 combines with J gene TRBJ1-1; 10 bases are shared with TRBD1. CDR3 length: 13 amino acids. Germline loops: CDR1 SQVTM, CDR2 ANQGSEA. Germline trimming cut 4 bases from V and 1 base from J; bases unmatched to any gene: 0. The CDR3 nucleotides read TGCAGCGTTGGGACAGGGGGGAACACTGAAGCTTTCTTT. As protein: CSVGTGGNTEAFF.

This clonotype was recorded many times. V is TRBV20-1 and J is TRBJ2-5; D is unclear. Trimming pared 0 bases from V and 1 base from J, leaving 9 bases between. The germline V gene has CDR1 DFQATT and CDR2 SNEGSKA (reference sequence). This CDR3 comprises 14 residues. CDR3 in DNA: TGCAGTGCTAGAGATCACCAGTCCCAAGAGACCCAGTACTTC. Its protein is CSARDHQSQETQYF.

This clonotype was detected many times. The V gene is TRBV6-2 or TRBV6-3, the J gene TRBJ2-3, with D possibly TRBD1 on 6 matching bases. The germline V gene encodes CDR1 MNHEY and CDR2 SVGEGT. The CDR3 consists of 12 residues. V was trimmed by 8 bases and J by 1 base, leaving 7 bases between them. The CDR3 DNA reads as TGTGCCAGCGGGGGCGGCACAGATACGCAGTATTTT. Residues: CASGGGTDTQYF.

There are many counts of this clonotype. The chain combines TRBV28 with TRBJ1-5, with D perhaps TRBD1 (6 bases). Trimming cost V 8 bases and J 0 bases, with 14 bases left between them. The CDR3 is 15 residues long. The germline CDR1 and CDR2 sequences are MDHEN and SYDVKM. The CDR3 nucleotides are TGTGCCAGCCGCCGGGGGCAGAATAGCAATCAGCCCCAGCATTTT. Encoded protein: CASRRGQNSNQPQHF.

This clonotype came up many times. The J gene is TRBJ2-3, the V gene TRBV6-2 or TRBV6-3; tentatively, D is TRBD1 or TRBD2 (5 bases each). Germline CDR1 and CDR2: MNHEY and SVGEGT. This CDR3 has 13 residues. V was clipped by 6 bases and J by 2 bases, with 9 bases between them. The CDR3 nucleotides are TGTGCCAGCAGACCCGGGACCACAGATACGCAGTATTTT. Amino acids: CASRPGTTDTQYF.

Comments on this clonotype: Being one base from a much bigger clone, this may be a read error. This sequence joins TRBV5-1 and TRBJ2-7, with D unresolved. The CDR3 runs 12 residues. CDR1 and CDR2 from the germline V gene are SGHRS and YFSETQ. The V gene lost 0 bases and the J gene lost 7 bases, with 8 bases spanning the gap. The CDR3 is CASSLELYEQYF. CDR3 nucleotide sequence: TGCGCCAGCAGCTTGGAACTCTATGAGCAGTACTTC.

Many counts were recorded for this clonotype. V usage is TRBV6-5 and J usage is TRBJ2-3; D unresolved. The CDR3 contains 15 residues. The V end was cut by 0 bases, the J end by 2 bases, with 9 bases between. Germline CDR1 reads MNHEY; CDR2 reads SVGAGI. The CDR3 region is CASSYSDPNTDTQYF. The CDR3 DNA follows: TGTGCCAGCAGTTACTCGGACCCGAACACAGATACGCAGTATTTT.

This clonotype was observed many times. This sequence joins TRBV4-1 and TRBJ1-1; D gene unclear. V was cut by 4 bases and J by 1 base, with 7 bases left in between. Germline CDR1 and CDR2: MGHRA and YSYEKL. There are 13 residues in the CDR3. The CDR3 loop is CASSRNTNTEAFF. CDR3 coding DNA: TGCGCCAGCAGCCGAAACACGAACACTGAAGCTTTCTTT.

Remarks on this clonotype: The junction departs from germline at one end; a sequencing error may be responsible. The chain joins TRBV27 to TRBJ1-5, with 10 bases that match TRBD1. This CDR3 has 16 amino acids. Germline loops: CDR1 MNHEY, CDR2 SMNVEV (reference sequence). The CDR3 loop is CASGFGPDRGNQRQHF. In DNA form, the CDR3 reads TGTGCCAGCGGTTTTGGTCCGGACAGGGGGAATCAGCGCCAGCATTTT.

This clonotype was seen only a few times. The genes are TRBV30 and TRBJ2-3; TRBD1 matches at 9 bases. The CDR3 totals 14 residues. The V gene's germline CDR1 is GTSNPN and CDR2 SVGIG (reference sequence). Trimming took 4 bases from V and 4 from J; bases not matched to a gene: 6. The CDR3 sequence is CAWTLTGGADTQYF. Here the CDR3 DNA reads TGTGCCTGGACCCTGACAGGGGGAGCAGATACGCAGTATTTT.

This clonotype was seen at least ten times. The chain employs TRBV7-3 and TRBJ2-7; a weak D match, TRBD1 (6 bases). CDR1 SGHTA and CDR2 FQGTGA come from the germline V gene. Trimming took 3 bases from V and 5 from J, leaving 11 bases between them. The length of the CDR3 is 13 residues. In DNA form, the CDR3 reads TGTGCCAGCAGCTTCGATACAGGGAACGAGCAGTACTTC. It yields the protein CASSFDTGNEQYF. The complete variable domain, with remaining parts taken from reference TRBV7-3 and TRBJ2-7, reads GAGVSQTPSNKVTEKGKYVELRCDPISGHTALYWYRQSLGQGPEFLIYFQGTGAADDSGLPNDRFFAVRPEGSVSTLKIQRTERGDSAVYLCASSFDTGNEQYFGPGTRLTVT.

This clonotype was picked up many times. Here the CDR3 DNA reads TGTGCCAGCAGCTCTACAGGGGATAATTCACCCCTCCACTTT. Translation: CASSSTGDNSPLHF. V gene TRBV7-9 combines with J gene TRBJ1-6, with 7 bases fitting TRBD1. J gave up 5 bases and V 4 bases, and 2 bases lay outside the gene matches. The CDR3 extends over 14 amino acids. The germline CDR1 and CDR2 sequences are SEHNR and FQNEAQ (reference sequence).

Details on this clonotype: Being one base from a much bigger clone, this may be a read error. V gene TRBV7-2 combines with J gene TRBJ2-1; D gene uncertain. Trimming took 4 bases from V and 10 from J, leaving 8 bases between them. CDR1 is SGHTA, CDR2 FQGNSA, per germline. This CDR3 is 11 amino acids long. The CDR3 sequence is CASSSCGEQFF. CDR3 DNA: TGTGCCAGCAGCTCCTGTGGAGAGCAGTTCTTC. Using reference TRBV7-2 and TRBJ2-1 for the parts outside the CDR3, the full variable domain is GAGVSQSPSNKVTEKGKDVELRCDPISGHTALYWYRQSLGQGLEFLIYFQGNSAPDKSGLPSDRFSAERTGGSVSTLTIQRTQQEDSAVYLCASSSCGEQFFGPGTRLTVL.

A note on this clonotype: A read error may explain this, as a much larger clone is one base away. The chain is built from TRBV6-1 and TRBJ2-7; 7 bases match TRBD2. Germline V lookup: CDR1 MNHNS, CDR2 SASEGT. This CDR3 is 15 amino acids long. V lost 8 bases and J lost 3; bases outside the gene matches: 13. The CDR3 nucleotides read TGTGCCAGCGGCCCCCGGGCGGGAGTGATCTACGAGCAGTACTTC. Translating it yields CASGPRAGVIYEQYF.

This clonotype was detected ten times or more. The chain combines TRBV3-1 with TRBJ1-1; D not certain. CDR3 length: 14 residues. Germline CDR1 reads LGHDT; CDR2 reads YNNKEL (reference sequence). V gave up 1 base and J gave up 4 bases, with 10 bases separating them. The DNA for the CDR3 is TGTGCCAGCAGCCAAGTGGCAGGAACCACTGAAGCTTTCTTT. Translation: CASSQVAGTTEAFF.

This clonotype was observed a few times. The genes are TRBV12-3 or TRBV12-4 and TRBJ2-6; no definite D call. CDR3 length equals 13 residues. V was cut by 11 bases and J by 0 bases, with 8 bases left in between. The CDR3 sequence is CACSISGANVLTF. CDR3 sequence (DNA): TGTGCCTGCTCAATCTCTGGGGCCAACGTCCTGACTTTC.

The rearrangement uses TRBV29-1 and TRBJ2-1; TRBD2 matches 8 bases. This CDR3 comprises 12 residues. CDR1 and CDR2 from the germline V gene are SQVTM and ANQGSEA. CDR3 in amino acids: CTVAGGAHEQFF. DNA of the CDR3: TGCACAGTAGCCGGGGGGGCCCATGAGCAGTTCTTC.